The T cell receptor beta chain described here comes from a study of blood T cell repertoires in COVID-19. Study background: Sites across the United States, Italy and Spain contributed samples from acute and convalescent COVID-19. T cells, B-cell-depleted T cells, or PBMCs provided the cDNA or gDNA that served as material.

The CDR3 sequence is 16 residues long. Per the germline V gene, CDR1 is SGHKS and CDR2 is YYEKEE (reference sequence). The trim removed 0 bases at V and 0 bases at J, leaving 3 bases unmatched. About this clone itself: The sample holds other DNA sequences that translate to the same CDR3.

Study processing details: Estimation of nucleated cell counts relied on the amplification of reference gene primers. TCRdb's copy holds only in-frame clones and misses some; the assay was immunoSEQ multiplex PCR. V and J calls plus clone size are reproduced from that table; the DNA served to infer D and trimming. The repertoire has approximately 170,000 clones, roughly four fifths of them found once; the top ten carry approximately 19%. V gene TRBV5-5 combines with J gene TRBJ1-1; 9 bases match TRBD1. This clonotype originated in a woman of 80 years or more with acute or convalescent COVID-19. Sequencing input: peripheral blood. CDR3 in DNA: TGTGCCAGCAGCTTGGTTGGGGACAGGGTGAACACTGAAGCTTTCTTT. This sequence encodes CASSLVGDRVNTEAFF.